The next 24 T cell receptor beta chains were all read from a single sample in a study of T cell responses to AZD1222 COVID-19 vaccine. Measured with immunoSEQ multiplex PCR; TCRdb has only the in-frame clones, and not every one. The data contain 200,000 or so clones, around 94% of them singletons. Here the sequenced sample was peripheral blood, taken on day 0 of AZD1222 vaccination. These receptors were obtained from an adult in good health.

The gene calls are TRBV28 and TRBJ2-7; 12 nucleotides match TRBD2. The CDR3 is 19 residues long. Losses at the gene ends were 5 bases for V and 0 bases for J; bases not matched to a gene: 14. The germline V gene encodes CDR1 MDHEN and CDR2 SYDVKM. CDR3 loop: CASSAEGLAGGRSSYEQYV. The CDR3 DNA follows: TGTGCCAGCAGTGCCGAGGGACTAGCGGGCGGGAGAAGCTCCTACGAGCAGTACGTC.

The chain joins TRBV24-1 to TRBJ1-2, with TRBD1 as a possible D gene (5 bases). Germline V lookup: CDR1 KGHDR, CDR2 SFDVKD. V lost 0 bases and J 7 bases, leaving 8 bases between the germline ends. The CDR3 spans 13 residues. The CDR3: CATSDLRGSGYTF. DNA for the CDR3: TGTGCCACCAGTGATTTGCGGGGCTCTGGCTACACCTTC.

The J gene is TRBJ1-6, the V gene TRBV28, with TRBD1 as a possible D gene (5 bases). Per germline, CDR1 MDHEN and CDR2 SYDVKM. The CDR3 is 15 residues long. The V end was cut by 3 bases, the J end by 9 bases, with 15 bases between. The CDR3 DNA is TGTGCCAGCAGTTTCGGTCAGGGACTTGGTTCACCCCTCCACTTT. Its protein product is CASSFGQGLGSPLHF.

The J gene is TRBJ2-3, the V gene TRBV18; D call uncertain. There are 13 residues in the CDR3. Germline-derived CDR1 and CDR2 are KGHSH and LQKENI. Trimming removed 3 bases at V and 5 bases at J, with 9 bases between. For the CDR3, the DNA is TGTGCCAGCTCACCCCCCCTGGGAGATACGCAGTATTTT. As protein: CASSPPLGDTQYF.

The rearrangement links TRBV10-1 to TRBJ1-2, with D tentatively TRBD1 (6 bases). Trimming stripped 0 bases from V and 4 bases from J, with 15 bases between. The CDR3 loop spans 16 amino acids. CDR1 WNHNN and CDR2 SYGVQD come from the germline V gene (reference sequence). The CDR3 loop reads CASSESRTGAVYGYTF. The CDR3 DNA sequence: TGCGCCAGCAGTGAGTCGAGGACGGGGGCGGTCTATGGCTACACCTTC.

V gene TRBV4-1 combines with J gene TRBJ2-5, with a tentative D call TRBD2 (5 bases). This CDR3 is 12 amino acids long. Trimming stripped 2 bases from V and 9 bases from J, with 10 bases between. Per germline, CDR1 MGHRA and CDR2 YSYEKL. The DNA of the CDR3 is TGCGCCAGCAGCCAACCCACCGGGGCCCAGTACTTC. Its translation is CASSQPTGAQYF.

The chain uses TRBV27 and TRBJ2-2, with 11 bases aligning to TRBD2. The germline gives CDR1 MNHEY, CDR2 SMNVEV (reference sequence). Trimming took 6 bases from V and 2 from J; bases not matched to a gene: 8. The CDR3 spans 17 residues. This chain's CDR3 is CASRSTGTSGNTGELFF. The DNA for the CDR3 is TGTGCCAGCAGATCAACCGGGACTAGCGGTAACACCGGGGAGCTGTTTTTT.

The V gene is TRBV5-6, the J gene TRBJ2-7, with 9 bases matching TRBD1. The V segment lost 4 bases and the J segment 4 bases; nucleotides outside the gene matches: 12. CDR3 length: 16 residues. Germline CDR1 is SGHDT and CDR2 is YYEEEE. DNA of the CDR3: TGTGCCAGCAGCCTCGGCCAAGGGACAGGGACTTACGAGCAGTACGTC. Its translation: CASSLGQGTGTYEQYV.

CDR3 sequence reads: CASSLDDRSHSYNEQFF. CDR3 in DNA: TGTGCCAGCAGCTTAGATGACAGGTCCCACTCCTACAATGAGCAGTTCTTC. This chain uses TRBV11-2 with TRBJ2-1; D might be TRBD1 (6 bases). This CDR3 is built from 17 residues. V lost 0 bases and J 0 bases, leaving 12 bases between the germline ends. Germline CDR1 and CDR2: SGHAT and FQNNGV.

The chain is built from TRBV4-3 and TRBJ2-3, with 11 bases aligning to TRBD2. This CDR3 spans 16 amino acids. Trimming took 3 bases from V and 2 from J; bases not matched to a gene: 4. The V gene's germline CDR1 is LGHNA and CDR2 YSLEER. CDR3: CASSQGTSGYTDTQYF. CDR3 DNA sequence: TGCGCCAGCAGCCAGGGGACTAGCGGATACACAGATACGCAGTATTTT.

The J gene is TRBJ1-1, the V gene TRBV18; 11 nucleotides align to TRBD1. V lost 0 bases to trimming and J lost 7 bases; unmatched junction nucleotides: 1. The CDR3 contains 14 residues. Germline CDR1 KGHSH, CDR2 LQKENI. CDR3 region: CASSPPGQGVEAFF. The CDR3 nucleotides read TGTGCCAGCTCACCACCGGGACAGGGGGTTGAAGCTTTCTTT.

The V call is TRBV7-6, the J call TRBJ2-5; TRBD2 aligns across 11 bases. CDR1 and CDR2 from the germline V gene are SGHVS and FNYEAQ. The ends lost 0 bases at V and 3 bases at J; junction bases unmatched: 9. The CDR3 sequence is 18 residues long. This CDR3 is CASSLAQASGRREETQYF. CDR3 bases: TGTGCCAGCAGCTTAGCGCAGGCTAGCGGGAGGAGGGAAGAGACCCAGTACTTC.

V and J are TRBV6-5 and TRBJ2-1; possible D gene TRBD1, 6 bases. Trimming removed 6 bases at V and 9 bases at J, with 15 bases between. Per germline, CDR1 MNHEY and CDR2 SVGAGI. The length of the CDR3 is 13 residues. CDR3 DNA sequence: TGTGCCAGCAGGGGGGCGGCCGAGACTGAGCAGTTCTTC. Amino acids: CASRGAAETEQFF.

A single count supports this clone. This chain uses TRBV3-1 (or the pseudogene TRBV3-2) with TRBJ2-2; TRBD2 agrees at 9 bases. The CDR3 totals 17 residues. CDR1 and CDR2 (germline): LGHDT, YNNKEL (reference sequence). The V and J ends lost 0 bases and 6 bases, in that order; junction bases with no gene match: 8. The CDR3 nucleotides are TGTGCCAGCAGCCAAGAGGGAGCGGGAGGTATCCCCGGGGAGCTGTTTTTT. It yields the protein CASSQEGAGGIPGELFF.

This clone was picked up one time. This CDR3 is CASSLGGQGATHEQYF. CDR3 sequence (DNA): TGTGCCAGCAGCTTAGGAGGTCAGGGGGCCACCCACGAGCAGTACTTC. The genes are TRBV7-9 and TRBJ2-7; 8 nucleotides agree with TRBD1. In germline, CDR1 is SEHNR, CDR2 FQNEAQ (reference sequence). The CDR3 is made up of 16 amino acids. J lost 5 bases, V lost 1 base, and 10 bases had no gene match.

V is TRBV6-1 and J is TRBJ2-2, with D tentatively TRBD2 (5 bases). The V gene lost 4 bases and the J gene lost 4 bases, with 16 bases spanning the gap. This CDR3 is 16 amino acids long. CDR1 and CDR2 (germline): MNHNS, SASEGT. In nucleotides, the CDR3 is TGTGCCAGCAGTGGGCAGACGCGAGGGTTCACCGGGGAGCTGTTTTTT. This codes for CASSGQTRGFTGELFF.

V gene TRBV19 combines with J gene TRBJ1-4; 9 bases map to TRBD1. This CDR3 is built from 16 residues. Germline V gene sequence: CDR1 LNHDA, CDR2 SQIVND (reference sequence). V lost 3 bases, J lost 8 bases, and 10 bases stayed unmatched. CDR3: CASSIQPGQGHEKLFF. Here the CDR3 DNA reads TGTGCCAGTAGTATCCAACCGGGACAGGGACACGAAAAACTGTTTTTT.

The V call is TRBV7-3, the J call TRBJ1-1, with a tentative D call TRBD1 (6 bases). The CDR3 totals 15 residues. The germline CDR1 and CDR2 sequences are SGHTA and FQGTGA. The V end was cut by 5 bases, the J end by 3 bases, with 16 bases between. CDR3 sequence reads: CASSATGQMYTEAFF. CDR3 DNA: TGTGCCAGCAGCGCAACGGGACAAATGTACACTGAAGCTTTCTTT.

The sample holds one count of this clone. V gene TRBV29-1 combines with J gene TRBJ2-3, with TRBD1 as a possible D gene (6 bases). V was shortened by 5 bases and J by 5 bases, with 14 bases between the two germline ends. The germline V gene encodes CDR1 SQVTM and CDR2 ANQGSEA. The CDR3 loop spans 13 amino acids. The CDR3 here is CSVKYPQGDTQYF. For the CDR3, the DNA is TGCAGCGTTAAATACCCACAGGGAGATACGCAGTATTTT.

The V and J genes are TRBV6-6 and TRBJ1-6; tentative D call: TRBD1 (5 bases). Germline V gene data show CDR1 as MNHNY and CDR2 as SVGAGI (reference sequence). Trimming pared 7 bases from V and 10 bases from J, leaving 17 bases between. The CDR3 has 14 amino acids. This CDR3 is CASIEGRGPSPLHF. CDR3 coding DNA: TGTGCCAGCATCGAAGGAAGGGGTCCGTCACCCCTCCACTTT.

CDR3 DNA: TGTGCCAGCAGCTACAAGGAGAGGAGCTATGGCTACACCTTC. It yields the protein CASSYKERSYGYTF. This chain connects TRBV5-6 to TRBJ1-2; no clear D gene. The CDR3 consists of 14 residues. Germline lookup yields CDR1 SGHDT and CDR2 YYEEEE. V lost 3 bases, J lost 4 bases, and 13 bases lay in between.

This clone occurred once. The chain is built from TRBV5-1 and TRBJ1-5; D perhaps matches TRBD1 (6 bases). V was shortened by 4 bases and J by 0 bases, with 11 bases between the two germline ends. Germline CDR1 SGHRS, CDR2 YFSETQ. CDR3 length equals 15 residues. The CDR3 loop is CASSLRGDSNQPQHF. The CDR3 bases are TGCGCCAGCAGCCTGAGGGGGGATAGCAATCAGCCCCAGCATTTT. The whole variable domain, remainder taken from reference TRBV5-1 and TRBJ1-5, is KAGVTQTPRYLIKTRGQQVTLSCSPISGHRSVSWYQQTPGQGLQFLFEYFSETQRNKGNFPGRFSGRQFSNSRSEMNVSTLELGDSALYLCASSLRGDSNQPQHFGDGTRLSIL.

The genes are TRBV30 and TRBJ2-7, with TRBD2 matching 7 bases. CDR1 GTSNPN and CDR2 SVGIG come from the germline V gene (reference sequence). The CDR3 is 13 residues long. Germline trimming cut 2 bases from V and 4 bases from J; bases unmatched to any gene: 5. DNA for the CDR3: TGTGCCTGGAGTATTGGCGGGGGATACGAGCAGTACTTC. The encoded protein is CAWSIGGGYEQYF.

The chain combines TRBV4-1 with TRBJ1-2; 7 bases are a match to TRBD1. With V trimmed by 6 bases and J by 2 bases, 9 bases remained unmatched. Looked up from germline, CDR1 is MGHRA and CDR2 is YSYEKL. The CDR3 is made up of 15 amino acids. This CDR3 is CASSGTGAANYGYTF. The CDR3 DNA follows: TGCGCCAGCAGTGGAACAGGGGCCGCCAACTATGGCTACACCTTC.